The clone carrying this TCR beta chain was observed a few times. The record originates from a study of response to subunit inactivated influenza vaccine. TCRdb independently ran MiXCR on the RT-PCR reads; one entry per CDR3 protein. The table shows under 500,000 distinct CDR3 sequences, with approximately 11% occurring only once. This CDR3 region has 20 residues. The ends were cut back, 2 bases at V and 0 bases at J, with 23 bases in the middle. Germline CDR1 reads LGHDT; CDR2 reads YNNKEL (reference sequence). The TCR originated in a man between 45 and 60 years old who received an inactivated influenza vaccine. The chain recombines TRBV3-1 with TRBJ2-4; D is possibly TRBD1 or TRBD2 (5 bases each). The material was PBMCs from blood, obtained 40 to 50 days after vaccination. CDR3 region: CASSQIPRGATSLAKNIQYF. The CDR3 bases are TGTGCCAGCAGCCAAATACCCCGAGGGGCCACGTCTTTAGCCAAAAACATTCAGTACTTC. Based on the CDR3 plus reference TRBV3-1 and TRBJ2-4, the full variable domain is DTAVSQTPKYLVTQMGNDKSIKCEQNLGHDTMYWYKQDSKKFLKIMFSYNNKELIINETVPNRFSPKSPDKAHLNLHINSLELGDSAVYFCASSQIPRGATSLAKNIQYFGAGTRLSVL.